The present TCR beta chain was sequenced within a study of T cells in Graves' hyperthyroidism and ophthalmopathy. RNA transcripts provided the source from which TCR beta CDR3 regions were amplified. HTBI primers drove first-round RT-PCR of the TCR CDR3. Using its own MiXCR run on the multiplex PCR reads, TCRdb lists one record per CDR3 protein. The sample shows about 640,000 distinct CDR3 sequences, approximately 14% of them seen only once. This clonotype was recorded at least ten times. Trimming removed 1 base at V and 0 bases at J, with 7 bases between. Per germline, CDR1 DFQATT and CDR2 SNEGSKA (reference sequence). The CDR3 extends over 13 amino acids.

The receptor's source is a woman aged 45-65 years with Graves' ophthalmopathy. Sequencing was done on a sample of blood. This chain connects TRBV20-1 to TRBJ2-7; the D is unclear. CDR3 bases: TGCAGTGCTAGAGTCGGCGGCTCCTACGAGCAGTACTTC. The encoded protein is CSARVGGSYEQYF.